This T cell receptor beta chain is drawn from a study of T cells in Graves' hyperthyroidism and ophthalmopathy (dated by TCRdb to about 2019). Turning to the overall study: Peripheral blood was collected at initial diagnosis, before any treatment. The paper describes TCR Vbeta CDR3 sequencing of 135 peripheral blood samples, made up of roughly 40 ophthalmopathy patients, roughly 75 hyperthyroidism patients and some 17 progressor patients. To identify distinguishing TCR V-J signatures, a discovery cohort of roughly 100 patients was used, comprising 43 with Graves' ophthalmopathy and 57 with stable Graves' hyperthyroidism. After blood sampling, hyperthyroidism patients were treated with methimazole at a starting dose of 30 mg daily, and ophthalmopathy patients were treated with high-dose intravenous methylprednisolone. For training and testing, the 100 or so patients in the discovery cohort were randomly divided in a 7:3 ratio. An independent validation cohort of fewer than 20 hyperthyroidism patients and about 16 patients who later progressed to ophthalmopathy tested prospective prediction of ophthalmopathy. In about six Graves' hyperthyroidism patients, the study also compared T-cell repertoires from thyroid tissue with T-cell repertoires from blood. Results and caveats for the whole study, not just this receptor: Most expanded thyroid clonotypes (frequency above 0.001) were also detected in blood, a finding suggesting that blood repertoires may reflect thyroid immune responses. Sample size was not statistically predetermined, and investigators were not blinded to group allocation. In validation, progression to ophthalmopathy was predicted by the model with nearly 71% sensitivity and under 85% specificity, a median of approximately 7.1 months before onset. In cross-validation, a model built on a 13 V-J signature told ophthalmopathy apart from stable hyperthyroidism with just under 90% sensitivity and about 81% specificity, and in testing the same model reached 80%/75%.

TCR beta CDR3 regions were amplified from RNA transcripts. The first round of RT-PCR for the TCR CDR3 was performed with the HTBI primer set and the Qiagen OneStep RT-PCR kit. A second multiplex PCR round built the libraries, followed by size selection and purification. Libraries were sequenced paired-end with 100 bp reads on an Illumina HiSeq2000. Processing in the source paper ran as follows. Raw data were processed with SOAPnuke, discarding reads with adapters, uncalled bases, mean Phred below 15, or no exact constant-primer or identifier match. COPE v1.2.5 was used to merge the high-quality paired reads, and each unique nucleotide sequence was defined as a clonotype. Clonotypes were aligned to IMGT TRBV, TRBD and TRBJ reference segments using MiTCR v1.1. Analysis was restricted to V-J combinations with a frequency above 0.0001, which covered roughly 99% of repertoires. A TCS score was defined as the ratio between F50 (clonal expansion) and ExV (chaos), using BLOSUM62-based TCRdist between CDR3 peptides within each V-J. Welch's t-statistics and random forest reduced roughly 530 V-J features to fewer than 15, which were used in a naive Bayes classifier (R e1071). The Morisita-Horn index was used to measure how similar the thyroid and blood repertoires were. TCRdb trimmed the raw reads at Q25, called clones with MiXCR and kept productive beta chains. Each CDR3 protein gets just one entry, which takes the most common genes and DNA from the rows behind it. What appears here as the V and J calls and clone size reflects TCRdb's work, not the paper's. For this sample the table gives hundreds of thousands of distinct CDR3 sequences, of which 30% to 40% were detected only once. Roughly 30% of the sample is held by the ten biggest clonotypes.

Stable Graves' hyperthyroidism was defined as the absence of progression to ophthalmopathy over 18 months of follow-up. Hyperthyroidism patients were newly diagnosed, had a disease duration of under 2 months, and were aged 18 to 65 years. Patients with uncontrolled infections, other autoimmune diseases, pregnancy or lactation were excluded. Clinical symptoms, serum thyroxine and TRAb, thyroid ultrasound, and orbital computed tomography formed the basis for the diagnoses. PBMCs were separated from roughly 9.3 ml of fresh peripheral blood using Ficoll-Paque density gradient centrifugation. Trizol reagent was used to extract total RNA, and RNA quality was then checked on an Agilent 2100 Bioanalyzer. From the cysteine through the phenylalanine, the CDR3 covers 16 amino acids. Only the CDR3 region is kept as DNA, spanning 48 bases read in frame from base 1. CDR1 and CDR2, per the germline V gene, are MGHDK and SYGVNS. After removal of 4 bases from V and 6 bases from J, the junction retains 13 bases not matched to a gene.

For this clonotype: Its antigen is unknown. One base away there is no much larger clone; base qualities are not given.

The rearrangement combines TRBV25-1 with TRBJ2-7, with 9 junctional bases fitting TRBD1. The sample was blood. The origin of this receptor is a woman aged 40 to 49 with Graves' hyperthyroidism. The CDR3 region reads CASSANASGTGSEQYF. The base sequence is TGTGCCAGCAGTGCCAACGCCTCCGGGACAGGGAGCGAGCAGTACTTC.